What follows are 5 T cell receptor beta chains derived from one specimen sequenced in a study of identifying expanded T cells in peripheral blood. Libraries were prepared by immunoSEQ multiplex PCR; TCRdb keeps only in-frame clonotypes and omits some of them. The data contain tens of thousands of clones, approximately 85% of them singletons. Sequencing was done on a sample of blood. These receptors all stem from a person aged 18 to 70 in good health.

The chain carries TRBV18 and TRBJ2-4, with D possibly TRBD2 on 5 matching bases. This CDR3 has 16 amino acids. Trimming removed 4 bases at V and 0 bases at J, with 13 bases between. Germline assignment: CDR1 KGHSH and CDR2 LQKENI. The CDR3 loop is CASSLQAGLAKNIQYF. The CDR3 nucleotides are TGTGCCAGCTCACTCCAGGCGGGTCTAGCCAAAAACATTCAGTACTTC.

CDR3 DNA: TGTGCCAGTAAGGGCGCGACTGAAGCTTTCTTT. Residues: CASKGATEAFF. The chain couples TRBV19 to TRBJ1-1; the D is unclear. The V gene's germline CDR1 is LNHDA and CDR2 SQIVND (reference sequence). This CDR3 region has 11 residues. V gave up 7 bases and J gave up 5 bases, with 8 bases separating them. The full variable domain, with the rest looked up from reference TRBV19 and TRBJ1-1, is DGGITQSPKYLFRKEGQNVTLSCEQNLNHDAMYWYRQDPGQGLRLIYYSQIVNDFQKGDIAEGYSVSREKKESFPLTVTSAQKNPTAFYLCASKGATEAFFGQGTRLTVV.

This chain connects TRBV5-6 to TRBJ1-2; weak D call: TRBD1 (6 bases). The germline gives CDR1 SGHDT, CDR2 YYEEEE. V dropped 3 bases and J dropped 2 bases, with 14 bases sitting between them. The CDR3 has 15 amino acids. The CDR3 reads CASSWRGTGNYGYTF. CDR3 nucleotide sequence: TGTGCCAGCAGCTGGAGGGGGACCGGGAACTATGGCTACACCTTC. The variable domain in full, completed from reference TRBV5-6 and TRBJ1-2, reads DAGVTQSPTHLIKTRGQQVTLRCSPKSGHDTVSWYQQALGQGPQFIFQYYEEEERQRGNFPDRFSGHQFPNYSSELNVNALLLGDSALYLCASSWRGTGNYGYTFGSGTRLTVV.

J is TRBJ2-2 and V is TRBV19; TRBD2 aligns across 7 bases. The CDR3 has 14 residues. Looked up from germline, CDR1 is LNHDA and CDR2 is SQIVND (reference sequence). V shed 11 bases, J shed 0 bases, and the junction held 6 bases outside the gene matches. DNA of the CDR3: TGTGCCGGGAGGGCCAGCGCGAACACCGGGGAGCTGTTTTTT. It translates to CAGRASANTGELFF. Combining the CDR3 with reference TRBV19 and TRBJ2-2 gives the whole variable domain DGGITQSPKYLFRKEGQNVTLSCEQNLNHDAMYWYRQDPGQGLRLIYYSQIVNDFQKGDIAEGYSVSREKKESFPLTVTSAQKNPTAFYLCAGRASANTGELFFGEGSRLTVL.

The chain combines TRBV9 with TRBJ2-1; D may match TRBD1 or TRBD2 (5 bases each). Germline V CDR1 and CDR2: SGDLS, YYNGEE. The CDR3 consists of 15 residues. V was shortened by 4 bases and J by 6 bases, with 17 bases between the two germline ends. In nucleotides, the CDR3 is TGTGCCAGCAGCCCAGGGACCACTGGATTCAATGAGCAGTTCTTC. Its translation: CASSPGTTGFNEQFF.